Sequencing of this T cell receptor (beta chain) was carried out in a study of cytomegalovirus exposure and HLA in healthy donors. PCR amplification relied on 60 Vbeta primers (plus 13 Jbeta primers). Assay used: immunoSEQ multiplex PCR; TCRdb lists only in-frame clones, some missing. The sample gives 90,000 to 120,000 clones, under 80% of which show up once; 12% to 15% is in the top ten. CDR1 is MNHEY, CDR2 SVGAGI, per germline. The trim removed 6 bases at V and 0 bases at J, leaving 7 bases unmatched. The CDR3 loop spans 15 amino acids. Remarks on this clone: Other DNA variants within this sample encode the same CDR3.

The sample was PBMCs. The gene calls are TRBV6-5 and TRBJ1-1; 7 bases are a match to TRBD1. The sequence came from a woman aged 35 to 49 in good health and CMV-seropositive. In DNA form, the CDR3 reads TGTGCCAGCAGCCTAAACAGGGGCATGAACACTGAAGCTTTCTTT. This encodes CASSLNRGMNTEAFF.